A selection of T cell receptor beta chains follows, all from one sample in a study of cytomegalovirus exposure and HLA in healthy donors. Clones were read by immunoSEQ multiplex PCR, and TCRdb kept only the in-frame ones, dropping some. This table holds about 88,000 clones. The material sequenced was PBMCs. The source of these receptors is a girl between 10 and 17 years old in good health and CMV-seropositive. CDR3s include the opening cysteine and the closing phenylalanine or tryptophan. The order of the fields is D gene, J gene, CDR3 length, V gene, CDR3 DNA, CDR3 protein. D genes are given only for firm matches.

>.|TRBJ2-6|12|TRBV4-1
TGCGCCAGCAGCGGTGGCGGGTGGGTCCTGACTTTC
CASSGGGWVLTF
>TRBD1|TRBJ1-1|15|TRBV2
TGTGCCAGCACTCGGACAGGATCCTCGAACACTGAAGCTTTCTTT
CASTRTGSSNTEAFF
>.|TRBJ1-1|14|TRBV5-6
TGTGCCAGCAGCTTGGAGCGGGGAAACACTGAAGCTTTCTTT
CASSLERGNTEAFF
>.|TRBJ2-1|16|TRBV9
TGTGCCAGCAGCTTCGACCCCGGGACTCTCGACAATGAGCAGTTCTTC
CASSFDPGTLDNEQFF
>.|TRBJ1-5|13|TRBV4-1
TGCGCCAGCAGCCAAGGACTAAATCAGCCCCAGCATTTT
CASSQGLNQPQHF
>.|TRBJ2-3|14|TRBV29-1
TGCAGCGCCATGGGGGGGGCTCGAGCAGATACGCAGTATTTT
CSAMGGARADTQYF
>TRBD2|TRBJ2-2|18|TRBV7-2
TGTGCCAGCAGCTTAGTCTCCGTGCGGGGGGGAAACACCGGGGAGCTGTTTTTT
CASSLVSVRGGNTGELFF
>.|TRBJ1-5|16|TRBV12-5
TGTGCTAGTGGTTTGGTACAGGGTTGGGCCAATCAGCCCCAGCATTTT
CASGLVQGWANQPQHF
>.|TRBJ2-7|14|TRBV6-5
TGTGCCAGCAGTATTCGACAGTCCGCCTACGAGCAGTACTTC
CASSIRQSAYEQYF
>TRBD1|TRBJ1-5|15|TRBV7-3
TGTGCCAGCAGACCAATCTACAGGGGGCTTCAGCCCCAGCATTTT
CASRPIYRGLQPQHF
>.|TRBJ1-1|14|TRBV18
TGTGCCAGCTCTACCGGGGGGTTTGACACTGAAGCTTTCTTT
CASSTGGFDTEAFF
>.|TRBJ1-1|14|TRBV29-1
TGCAGCGTTTGGGTCGGACAAGCGAACACTGAAGCTTTCTTT
CSVWVGQANTEAFF
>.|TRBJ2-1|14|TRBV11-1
TGTGCCAGCAGTTATCCCGGGACTTTAAATGAGCAGTTCTTC
CASSYPGTLNEQFF
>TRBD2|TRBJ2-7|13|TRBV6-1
TGTGCCAGCAATCTGGCGGGGGGGGACGAGCAGTACTTC
CASNLAGGDEQYF
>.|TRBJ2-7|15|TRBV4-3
TGCGCCAGCAGCCAAGATGGCAAAGGGGGTTACGAGCAGTACTTC
CASSQDGKGGYEQYF
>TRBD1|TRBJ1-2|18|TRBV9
TGTGCCAGCAGCGTAGACCAGGGGGGTAGGCTATCGTTTGGTGGCTACACCTTC
CASSVDQGGRLSFGGYTF
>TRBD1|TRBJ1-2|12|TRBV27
TGTGCCAGCAGTGGGACAGGCTATGGCTACACCTTC
CASSGTGYGYTF
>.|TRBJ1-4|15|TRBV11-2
TGTGCCAGCAGCTACTCATTTGTGCTTAATGAAAAACTGTTTTTT
CASSYSFVLNEKLFF
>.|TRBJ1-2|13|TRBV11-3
TGTGCCAGCAGCAGGACAGAGAACTATGGCTACACCTTC
CASSRTENYGYTF
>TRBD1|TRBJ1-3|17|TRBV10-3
TGTGCCATCAGGACGCTATCCCGGGACAGCTCTGGAAACACCATATATTTT
CAIRTLSRDSSGNTIYF
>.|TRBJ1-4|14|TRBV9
TGTGCCAGCAGCGTAGCTACAGGGCGTGAAAAACTGTTTTTT
CASSVATGREKLFF
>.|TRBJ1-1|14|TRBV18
TGTGCCAGCTCGCCGGGGGAGGGGAACGATCGTGCTTTCTTT
CASSPGEGNDRAFF
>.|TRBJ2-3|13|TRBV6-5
TGTGCCAGCAGTTACACAACGGGTGATACGCAGTATTTT
CASSYTTGDTQYF
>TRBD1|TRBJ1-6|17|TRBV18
TGTGCCAGCTCAACGGTTACTGGGGACAGGGGTAATTCACCCCTACACTTT
CASSTVTGDRGNSPLHF
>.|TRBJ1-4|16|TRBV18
TGTGCCAGCTCACCAGGGTCCAGGGCGGCTAATGAAAAACTGTTTTTT
CASSPGSRAANEKLFF
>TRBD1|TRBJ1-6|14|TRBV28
TGTGCCAGCAGGGTGGGACAGGGCCGTTCACCCCTCCACTTT
CASRVGQGRSPLHF
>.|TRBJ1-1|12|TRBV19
TGTGCCAGTAGTATGGCCGAATATGAAGCTTTCTTT
CASSMAEYEAFF